This entry lists 28 T cell receptor beta chains sequenced from one sample in a study of early T cells in non-severe SARS-CoV-2 infection (dated by TCRdb to the early 2020s). Receptor amplification or capture employed 5' RACE. The instrument was a NextSeq 500. TCRdb reprocessed the public reads (quality trimming at Q25 with fastp, clone calling with MiXCR) and kept in-frame beta chains. Each CDR3 protein gets just one entry, which takes the most common genes and DNA from the rows behind it. Here the sample has about 64,000 distinct CDR3 sequences; 4.9% occur a single time. The ten largest clonotypes hold approximately 5% of the sample. The source material was whole blood. These receptors were collected from an adult who was a healthcare worker with PCR-confirmed SARS-CoV-2 infection or an uninfected control (not recorded which).

The chain joins TRBV10-3 to TRBJ2-3; 10 bases map to TRBD2. The CDR3 is 15 amino acids. Per germline, CDR1 ENHRY and CDR2 SYGVKD. The ends lost 6 bases at V and 6 bases at J; junction bases unmatched: 9. DNA of the CDR3: TGTGCCATCAGGGATCTAGCGGGGGTTGGTGATACGCAGTATTTT. It is translated as CAIRDLAGVGDTQYF.

This clonotype showed up many times. This chain links TRBV7-2 with TRBJ2-3; 10 nucleotides agree with TRBD2. Per the germline V gene, CDR1 is SGHTA and CDR2 is FQGNSA. This CDR3 region has 15 residues. V trimming: 6 bases; J trimming: 2 bases; junction bases outside the gene matches: 5. The CDR3 nucleotides read TGTGCCAGCAGTTGGACTAGCGGAGCCACAGATACGCAGTATTTT. This gives the protein CASSWTSGATDTQYF.

This clonotype has just a few counts. This rearrangement joins TRBV25-1 to TRBJ2-7, with 8 bases that match TRBD1. V shed 7 bases, J shed 3 bases, and the junction held 2 bases outside the gene matches. The CDR3 is 12 amino acids. CDR1 and CDR2 (germline): MGHDK, SYGVNS. The chain's CDR3 is CASTGQGYEQYF. CDR3 bases: TGTGCCAGCACTGGACAGGGCTACGAGCAGTACTTC.

This clonotype was found many times. The chain employs TRBV6-6 and TRBJ1-2; D gene ambiguous. Germline CDR1 and CDR2: MNHNY and SVGAGI (reference sequence). Trimming pared 0 bases from V and 2 bases from J, leaving 16 bases between. The length of the CDR3 is 17 residues. Written as DNA, the CDR3 is TGTGCCAGCAGTTACTCGATCCTAATGCGACCGAACTATGGCTACACCTTC. Protein product: CASSYSILMRPNYGYTF.

There are many counts of this clonotype. The rearrangement uses TRBV6-5 and TRBJ1-1; unclear D gene. The germline CDR1 and CDR2 sequences are MNHEY and SVGAGI. The V end was cut by 0 bases, the J end by 5 bases, with 7 bases between. The CDR3 is 13 amino acids. The CDR3 sequence is CASSYSTLTEAFF. In DNA, the CDR3 is TGTGCCAGCAGTTACTCGACCCTAACTGAAGCTTTCTTT.

This clonotype occurred many times. V is TRBV4-3 and J is TRBJ2-7; D gene unclear. The CDR3 has 14 residues. From germline, CDR1 is LGHNA and CDR2 YSLEER. Trimming cost V 4 bases and J 0 bases, with 10 bases left between them. The CDR3 DNA reads TGCGCCAGCAGCCCAGGCAGGTCCTCCTACGAGCAGTACTTC. Its protein is CASSPGRSSYEQYF.

The chain recombines TRBV5-4 with TRBJ1-3; D unclear. The germline V and J ends were trimmed by 1 base and 0 bases, with 8 bases remaining between them. This CDR3 has 15 amino acids. The germline V gene has CDR1 SGHNT and CDR2 YYREEE (reference sequence). CDR3 protein: CASSLFGSSGNTIYF. The CDR3 DNA reads as TGTGCCAGCAGCTTGTTCGGATCCTCTGGAAACACCATATATTTT. Full variable domain (remainder filled in from reference TRBV5-4 and TRBJ1-3): ETGVTQSPTHLIKTRGQQVTLRCSSQSGHNTVSWYQQALGQGPQFIFQYYREEENGRGNFPPRFSGLQFPNYSSELNVNALELDDSALYLCASSLFGSSGNTIYFGEGSWLTVV.

The sample holds many counts of this clonotype. The chain joins TRBV7-2 to TRBJ2-3; a possible D gene is TRBD2 (6 bases). The ends were cut back, 3 bases at V and 6 bases at J, with 28 bases in the middle. The CDR3 spans 19 residues. Per germline, CDR1 SGHTA and CDR2 FQGNSA. CDR3 loop: CASSFARGWGRPRMDTQYF. CDR3 sequence (DNA): TGTGCCAGCAGCTTTGCCCGTGGTTGGGGGAGGCCCAGGATGGATACGCAGTATTTT.

This clonotype was observed a few times. The CDR3 DNA reads as TGCGCCAGTGGAACCGGGACTAGCGGAAATGAGCAGTTCTTC. It codes for CASGTGTSGNEQFF. The genes are TRBV10-2 and TRBJ2-1; TRBD2 aligns across 11 bases. The CDR3 is 14 amino acids. J lost 7 bases, V lost 9 bases, and 8 bases had no gene match. Germline V lookup: CDR1 WSHSY, CDR2 SAAADI.

This clonotype was detected ten times or more. The V call is TRBV7-3, the J call TRBJ1-1, with D possibly TRBD1 on 6 matching bases. Trimming removed 4 bases from V and 3 bases from J, with 9 bases in between. Germline-derived CDR1 and CDR2 are SGHTA and FQGTGA. The CDR3 covers 13 residues. The CDR3 sequence: CASSSDRHTEAFF. The CDR3, as DNA: TGTGCCAGCAGCTCTGACAGGCACACTGAAGCTTTCTTT. The full variable domain, completed using reference TRBV7-3 and TRBJ1-1, is GAGVSQTPSNKVTEKGKYVELRCDPISGHTALYWYRQSLGQGPEFLIYFQGTGAADDSGLPNDRFFAVRPEGSVSTLKIQRTERGDSAVYLCASSSDRHTEAFFGQGTRLTVV.

This clonotype was detected many times. The chain links TRBV10-3 to TRBJ1-2; 8 bases map to TRBD1. CDR3 length: 14 amino acids. With 3 bases clipped from V and 4 bases from J, the junction kept 4 bases outside the gene matches. From germline, CDR1 is ENHRY and CDR2 SYGVKD. The CDR3 region is CAISEAQGVYGYTF. CDR3 in DNA: TGTGCCATCAGTGAAGCACAGGGGGTCTATGGCTACACCTTC.

This clonotype was counted many times. The genes are TRBV11-2 and TRBJ2-2, with D perhaps TRBD2 (6 bases). Trimming shortened V by 2 bases and J by 1 base, and 14 bases separated the two germline ends. This CDR3 region has 17 residues. In germline, CDR1 is SGHAT, CDR2 FQNNGV. As DNA, the CDR3 is TGTGCCAGCAGCTTAAGTCGCCAGGGAGGGAACACCGGGGAGCTGTTTTTT. It codes for CASSLSRQGGNTGELFF.

This clonotype was observed a few times. V and J are TRBV7-8 and TRBJ2-1; D gene uncertain. CDR1 is SGHVS, CDR2 FQNEAQ, per germline. V was shortened by 0 bases and J by 8 bases, with 11 bases between the two germline ends. This CDR3 is 14 amino acids long. CDR3 sequence: CASSLAHAFDEQFF. For the CDR3, the DNA is TGTGCCAGCAGCTTAGCTCATGCTTTCGATGAGCAGTTCTTC. The full variable domain, with the rest looked up from reference TRBV7-8 and TRBJ2-1, is GAGVSQSPRYKVAKRGQDVALRCDPISGHVSLFWYQQALGQGPEFLTYFQNEAQLDKSGLPSDRFFAERPEGSVSTLKIQRTQQEDSAVYLCASSLAHAFDEQFFGPGTRLTVL.

This clonotype has only a few counts. The rearrangement links TRBV6-5 to TRBJ2-6, with 8 bases fitting TRBD2. J gave up 9 bases and V 11 bases, and 9 bases lay outside the gene matches. Germline CDR1 reads MNHEY; CDR2 reads SVGAGI. The CDR3 totals 13 residues. The CDR3 bases are TGTGCCCACGAGGCTAGCGGGTACAACGTCCTGACTTTC. This codes for CAHEASGYNVLTF.

This clonotype appeared many times. The CDR3 loop is CASTISGTANTGELFF. In nucleotides, the CDR3 is TGTGCCAGCACTATTTCCGGGACAGCGAACACCGGGGAGCTGTTTTTT. The chain uses TRBV11-2 and TRBJ2-2; 7 bases agree with TRBD1. CDR3 length: 16 amino acids. With 7 bases clipped from V and 0 bases from J, the junction kept 8 bases outside the gene matches. Per the germline V gene, CDR1 is SGHAT and CDR2 is FQNNGV.

This clonotype was picked up many times. The V gene is TRBV7-2, the J gene TRBJ2-2, with a possible D match to TRBD2 (7 bases). CDR3 length: 14 amino acids. The germline V gene has CDR1 SGHTA and CDR2 FQGNSA. The V gene lost 1 base and the J gene lost 10 bases, with 13 bases spanning the gap. The CDR3 DNA reads TGTGCCAGCAGCTTAGTGGTTGCGGGGGCGGAGCTGTTTTTT. Amino acids: CASSLVVAGAELFF.

This clonotype was seen only a few times. The chain carries TRBV20-1 and TRBJ2-7; D uncertain. Germline values: CDR1 DFQATT, CDR2 SNEGSKA (reference sequence). The V gene lost 4 bases and the J gene lost 4 bases, with 14 bases spanning the gap. This CDR3 is built from 13 residues. The DNA of the CDR3 is TGCAGTGCTACCGCTTTTCTCCTGTACGAGCAGTACTTC. Translating it yields CSATAFLLYEQYF.

This clonotype was observed at least ten times. V and J are TRBV7-2 and TRBJ2-5; unclear D gene. CDR3 length equals 13 residues. The ends were cut back, 6 bases at V and 4 bases at J, with 12 bases in the middle. The germline V gene encodes CDR1 SGHTA and CDR2 FQGNSA. The CDR3 DNA sequence: TGTGCCAGCAGTCCCCCCAGTGGAGAGACCCAGTACTTC. Its protein product is CASSPPSGETQYF.

The chain's CDR3 is CSVVSQGSYNEQFF. For the CDR3, the DNA is TGCAGCGTTGTGAGTCAGGGTTCCTACAATGAGCAGTTCTTC. V is TRBV29-1 and J is TRBJ2-1, with D perhaps matching TRBD1 (5 bases). This CDR3 comprises 14 residues. V was pared by 4 bases and J by 1 base, with 11 bases between. CDR1 SQVTM and CDR2 ANQGSEA come from the germline V gene.

This clonotype occurred many times. The V call is TRBV29-1, the J call TRBJ1-1; 7 bases match TRBD1. This CDR3 is built from 13 residues. Trimming cost V 4 bases and J 2 bases; bases outside gene matches: 4. CDR1 SQVTM and CDR2 ANQGSEA come from the germline V gene. This CDR3 reads CSVARDSNTEAFF. In DNA, the CDR3 is TGCAGCGTTGCGAGGGACAGCAACACTGAAGCTTTCTTT.

This clonotype has more than one count but fewer than ten. V gene TRBV20-1 combines with J gene TRBJ2-7, with D possibly being TRBD1 (5 bases). The V and J ends lost 1 base and 2 bases respectively, with 9 bases between them. The CDR3 is made up of 13 amino acids. Germline CDR1 reads DFQATT; CDR2 reads SNEGSKA (reference sequence). The DNA for the CDR3 is TGCAGTGCTAGAGGGGCAGGGACCTACGAGCAGTACTTC. Its translation is CSARGAGTYEQYF.

This rearrangement joins TRBV19 to TRBJ1-5; 7 bases align to TRBD1. Germline CDR1 and CDR2: LNHDA and SQIVND (reference sequence). The length of the CDR3 is 14 residues. Trimming at V came to 5 bases and at J to 4 bases, leaving 5 bases not matched to a gene. The CDR3 nucleotides read TGTGCCAGTAGTCATGGGACAGAGAATCAGCCCCAGCATTTT. Translating it yields CASSHGTENQPQHF.

At least ten counts were recorded for this clonotype. This chain links TRBV11-2 with TRBJ2-3; D could derive from TRBD1 or TRBD2 (6 bases each). The CDR3 is made up of 15 amino acids. Germline-derived CDR1 and CDR2 are SGHAT and FQNNGV. The V end was cut by 5 bases, the J end by 4 bases, with 16 bases between. The CDR3 region has the DNA TGTGCCAGCAGCCTCCGTGGGGGGCGGGCAGATACGCAGTATTTT. Protein sequence: CASSLRGGRADTQYF.

In this sample, this clonotype turned up a few times. The chain recombines TRBV3-1 with TRBJ1-6; unclear D gene. The CDR3 spans 15 residues. Germline V gene sequence: CDR1 LGHDT, CDR2 YNNKEL (reference sequence). With 4 bases removed from V and 5 bases from J, the gap between germline ends came to 12 bases. This CDR3 reads CASSPTTQNNSPLHF. DNA of the CDR3: TGTGCCAGCAGCCCTACGACACAGAATAATTCACCCCTCCACTTT.

The CDR3 spells CASSQGSIMDEQFF. The DNA of the CDR3 is TGTGCCAGCAGCCAGGGGTCTATTATGGATGAGCAGTTCTTC. The chain combines TRBV3-1 with TRBJ2-1; D gene unclear. Trimming left V 3 bases short and J 8 bases short, with 14 bases between. The CDR3 is made up of 14 amino acids. Germline loops: CDR1 LGHDT, CDR2 YNNKEL (reference sequence).

In its sample, this clonotype was seen many times. The chain recombines TRBV12-3 or TRBV12-4 with TRBJ1-2; a weak D match, TRBD1 (6 bases). The CDR3 covers 16 residues. The V gene lost 5 bases and the J gene lost 1 base, with 17 bases spanning the gap. CDR3 bases: TGTGCCAGCAGTCAGGGAGGACAGTTCTTTAACTATGGCTACACCTTC. Its protein is CASSQGGQFFNYGYTF.

This clonotype has only a few counts. The genes are TRBV7-2 and TRBJ1-6; D is unclear. Deletions cut 5 bases from V and 7 bases from J, with 18 bases between. CDR3 length equals 16 residues. CDR1 is SGHTA, CDR2 FQGNSA, per germline. The CDR3, as DNA: TGTGCCAGCAGCCCCGGCCTGGGCGCTGGAAATTCACCCCTCCACTTT. Translation: CASSPGLGAGNSPLHF.

This clonotype was seen more than once but under ten times. The chain is built from TRBV11-2 and TRBJ2-1; D is possibly TRBD1 or TRBD2 (5 bases each). This CDR3 has 16 amino acids. V was clipped by 0 bases and J by 8 bases, with 17 bases between them. The V gene's germline CDR1 is SGHAT and CDR2 FQNNGV. The CDR3 is CASSLDPGPERHEQFF. The CDR3 nucleotides read TGTGCCAGCAGCTTAGATCCGGGGCCGGAGAGACATGAGCAGTTCTTC.